This passage covers 12 T cell receptor beta chains from one sample sequenced in a study of regulatory T cells in long-lasting Graves disease. Both iRepertoire HTBI primers and Arm-PCR of CDR3 regions were used to build the TCR beta libraries. Using its own MiXCR run on the multiplex PCR reads, TCRdb lists one record per CDR3 protein. This repertoire shows roughly 700,000 distinct CDR3 sequences, around 30% found once; its top ten account for 40% to 50%. Time point described: persistent/refractory GD, antithyroid drugs over 5 years with positive TRAb. After RNA was extracted from PBMCs, the TCR library was made from it. Sample: peripheral blood mononuclear cells (PBMCs), taken when the disease was refractory, from a patient treated with antithyroid drugs. These receptors all stem from a female donor with Graves disease.

This clonotype was observed a handful of times. The gene calls are TRBV6-1 and TRBJ2-2; 8 nucleotides agree with TRBD2. The CDR3 consists of 18 residues. Germline CDR1 and CDR2: MNHNS and SASEGT. The V gene end was trimmed by 4 bases and the J gene end by 6 bases; junction bases not matched to a gene: 16. CDR3 sequence: CASSGHRTSRMGSGELFF. For the CDR3, the DNA is TGTGCCAGCAGTGGCCACCGGACTAGCCGAATGGGGTCCGGGGAGCTGTTTTTT.

The rearrangement uses TRBV3-1 and TRBJ2-4; TRBD1 agrees at 7 bases. This CDR3 region has 14 residues. Germline V gene sequence: CDR1 LGHDT, CDR2 YNNKEL (reference sequence). V was pared by 4 bases and J by 3 bases, with 3 bases of the junction left unmatched. The CDR3 region has the DNA TGTGCCAGCAGCCCCCGGACAGGCAAAAACATTCAGTACTTC. Protein product: CASSPRTGKNIQYF. Drawing the rest from reference TRBV3-1 and TRBJ2-4, the complete variable domain is DTAVSQTPKYLVTQMGNDKSIKCEQNLGHDTMYWYKQDSKKFLKIMFSYNNKELIINETVPNRFSPKSPDKAHLNLHINSLELGDSAVYFCASSPRTGKNIQYFGAGTRLSVL.

In this sample, this clonotype turned up many times. CDR3 region: CASSLLVSYEQYF. The CDR3 DNA is TGTGCCAGCAGTCTCCTAGTCTCCTACGAGCAGTACTTC. This chain joins TRBV28 and TRBJ2-7; D is uncertain. The V gene lost 5 bases and the J gene lost 0 bases, with 8 bases spanning the gap. The CDR3 extends over 13 amino acids. Germline values: CDR1 MDHEN, CDR2 SYDVKM.

The V and J genes are TRBV11-2 and TRBJ2-7; TRBD1 aligns across 10 bases. This CDR3 has 13 amino acids. Unmatched junction bases numbered 5, after V lost 6 bases and J lost 6 bases. Germline values: CDR1 SGHAT, CDR2 FQNNGV. The DNA of the CDR3 is TGTGCCAGCAGTCGACAGGGGGCGGCCGAGCAGTACTTC. Amino acids: CASSRQGAAEQYF.

This chain joins TRBV28 and TRBJ1-1; tentative D call: TRBD1 (5 bases). CDR1 and CDR2 from the germline V gene are MDHEN and SYDVKM. CDR3 length equals 11 residues. Trimming pared 3 bases from V and 11 bases from J, leaving 10 bases between. DNA of the CDR3: TGTGCCAGCAGTTTGCCAGGGACGGCTTTCTTT. It codes for CASSLPGTAFF.

On this clonotype itself: This may arise from a read error, as a much more abundant clone is one base away. V is TRBV28 and J is TRBJ1-1, with D unresolved. Germline V gives CDR1 MDHEN, CDR2 SYDVKM. V lost 8 bases, J lost 4 bases, and 14 bases lay in between. This CDR3 region has 13 residues. The CDR3 protein is CASALRVVTEAFF. As DNA, the CDR3 is TGTGCCAGCGCATTGAGGGTAGTCACTGAAGCTTTCTTT.

V usage is TRBV5-6 and J usage is TRBJ1-2; maybe TRBD1 (6 bases). CDR3 length: 13 amino acids. V was trimmed by 0 bases and J by 6 bases, leaving 9 bases between them. Germline V gives CDR1 SGHDT, CDR2 YYEEEE. CDR3 amino acids: CASSLGQDDGYTF. CDR3 coding DNA: TGTGCCAGCAGCTTGGGACAGGATGATGGCTACACCTTC. The variable domain in full, completed from reference TRBV5-6 and TRBJ1-2, reads DAGVTQSPTHLIKTRGQQVTLRCSPKSGHDTVSWYQQALGQGPQFIFQYYEEEERQRGNFPDRFSGHQFPNYSSELNVNALLLGDSALYLCASSLGQDDGYTFGSGTRLTVV.

This clonotype came up a few times. This rearrangement joins TRBV30 to TRBJ1-2, with TRBD1 matching 9 bases. CDR1 is GTSNPN and CDR2 is SVGIG in the germline V gene (reference sequence). CDR3 length: 13 residues. With 3 bases clipped from V and 7 bases from J, the junction kept 6 bases outside the gene matches. DNA for the CDR3: TGTGCCTGGAGGTCTGGACAGGGGTTTGGCTACACCTTC. Its translation is CAWRSGQGFGYTF.

The DNA of the CDR3 is TGTGCCAGCAGCCCGGAGTCAGGGTATGGCTACACCTTC. Encoded protein: CASSPESGYGYTF. V and J are TRBV4-2 and TRBJ1-2; possible D gene TRBD1, 5 bases. Trimming cost V 4 bases and J 5 bases, with 11 bases left between them. Germline values: CDR1 LGHNA, CDR2 YNFKEQ. The CDR3 runs to 13 residues.

A few counts support this clonotype. The chain carries TRBV20-1 and TRBJ1-6; 12 bases are shared with TRBD1. V dropped 6 bases and J dropped 0; count of bases not matched to a gene: 9. The germline V gene has CDR1 DFQATT and CDR2 SNEGSKA (reference sequence). This CDR3 has 18 residues. CDR3 nucleotide sequence: TGCAGTGCCCCCCCGGGACAGGGGGCTAGCTCCTATAATTCACCCCTCCACTTT. Residues: CSAPPGQGASSYNSPLHF.

The chain links TRBV6-1 to TRBJ1-2; maybe TRBD1 (5 bases). Germline V CDR1 and CDR2: MNHNS, SASEGT. Trimming took 6 bases from V and 4 from J, leaving 21 bases between them. The CDR3 length is 16 residues. Written as DNA, the CDR3 is TGTGCCAGCAGCTCATCTCGGGACCCCTTACGCTATGGCTACACCTTC. This gives the protein CASSSSRDPLRYGYTF.

The chain is built from TRBV12-3 or TRBV12-4 and TRBJ1-1; D gene uncertain. V lost 4 bases and J 3 bases, leaving 15 bases between the germline ends. CDR3 length: 15 amino acids. CDR3 sequence (DNA): TGTGCCAGCAGTTCCCGAGGAGGGTGGGACACTGAAGCTTTCTTT. Its protein is CASSSRGGWDTEAFF.